Shown below are 29 T cell receptor beta chains from a single sample sequenced in a study of blood T cell repertoires in COVID-19. Libraries were prepared by immunoSEQ multiplex PCR; TCRdb keeps only in-frame clonotypes and omits some of them. The sample contains some 190,000 clones, approximately 84% of which appear only once. Sequenced material: PBMCs or T cells enriched from blood (not recorded which). Source of these receptors: a woman aged 25 to 39 who had recovered from COVID-19.

V gene TRBV14 combines with J gene TRBJ2-7; the D gene is possibly TRBD1 (6 bases). The V gene's germline CDR1 is SGHDN and CDR2 FVKESK. The CDR3 extends over 18 amino acids. Trimming stripped 0 bases from V and 1 base from J, with 19 bases between. The CDR3 bases are TGTGCCAGCAGCCAAGAACGAGAATGGGGGCAGGATTCCTACGAGCAGTACTTC. Its translation is CASSQEREWGQDSYEQYF.

V is TRBV5-1 and J is TRBJ1-1; D unresolved. Germline CDR1 SGHRS, CDR2 YFSETQ. This CDR3 spans 13 amino acids. The V end lost 0 bases, the J end lost 3 bases, and 6 bases lay between the germline ends. In nucleotides, the CDR3 is TGCGCCAGCAGCTTGGCCCCCGACACTGAAGCTTTCTTT. Translating gives CASSLAPDTEAFF.

The chain recombines TRBV29-1 with TRBJ2-1, with 12 bases matching TRBD2. This CDR3 is 15 amino acids long. Trimming cost V 1 base and J 9 bases; bases outside gene matches: 7. Germline V gene sequence: CDR1 SQVTM, CDR2 ANQGSEA. CDR3 protein: CSVEGLAGGFSEQFF. CDR3 nucleotide sequence: TGCAGCGTTGAAGGCCTAGCGGGGGGGTTCAGTGAGCAGTTCTTC.

The chain combines TRBV30 with TRBJ1-5, with a tentative D call TRBD1 (6 bases). The CDR3 runs to 15 residues. The germline V gene has CDR1 GTSNPN and CDR2 SVGIG (reference sequence). Trimming took 0 bases from V and 0 from J, leaving 9 bases between them. The CDR3 coding sequence is TGTGCCTGGAGTGTCGTAGGGGGTAGCAATCAGCCCCAGCATTTT. Translating it yields CAWSVVGGSNQPQHF. Looking up the rest from reference TRBV30 and TRBJ1-5 gives the full variable domain: SQTIHQWPATLVQPVGSPLSLECTVEGTSNPNLYWYRQAAGRGLQLLFYSVGIGQISSEVPQNLSASRPQDRQFILSSKKLLLSDSGFYLCAWSVVGGSNQPQHFGDGTRLSIL.

This chain links TRBV7-9 with TRBJ1-2, with 12 bases fitting TRBD1. The germline V gene encodes CDR1 SEHNR and CDR2 FQNEAQ (reference sequence). Unmatched junction bases numbered 6, after V lost 6 bases and J lost 7 bases. The CDR3 runs 14 residues. CDR3 in amino acids: CASRTGQGAGGYTF. The CDR3, as DNA: TGTGCCAGCAGGACGGGACAGGGGGCGGGTGGCTACACCTTC.

CDR3 region: CASRSSGANVLTF. For the CDR3, the DNA is TGTGCCAGCAGGAGTTCTGGGGCCAACGTCCTGACTTTC. The V call is TRBV6-5, the J call TRBJ2-6; D is unresolved. The CDR3 length is 13 residues. V gave up 6 bases and J gave up 1 base, with 4 bases separating them. Germline lookup yields CDR1 MNHEY and CDR2 SVGAGI.

V usage is TRBV3-1 (or the pseudogene TRBV3-2) and J usage is TRBJ2-2; D possibly corresponds to TRBD1 (6 bases). Trimming removed 4 bases from V and 6 bases from J, with 9 bases in between. The CDR3 length is 13 residues. Germline CDR1 LGHDT, CDR2 YNNKEL (reference sequence). The CDR3 region is CASSLQGSGELFF. In DNA, the CDR3 is TGTGCCAGCAGCCTTCAGGGGTCCGGGGAGCTGTTTTTT.

This clone was picked up one time. The chain combines TRBV9 with TRBJ1-4; tentative D call: TRBD1 (6 bases). The germline gives CDR1 SGDLS, CDR2 YYNGEE. Trimming shortened V by 0 bases and J by 1 base, and 10 bases separated the two germline ends. The CDR3 runs 16 residues. The CDR3 loop is CASSVDQGRTNEKLFF. The CDR3 DNA follows: TGTGCCAGCAGCGTAGACCAGGGGAGAACTAATGAAAAACTGTTTTTT.

This chain joins TRBV10-1 and TRBJ1-4; D possibly corresponds to TRBD1 (6 bases). This CDR3 region has 12 residues. V lost 5 bases, J lost 15 bases, and 16 bases lay in between. CDR1 is WNHNN and CDR2 is SYGVQD in the germline V gene (reference sequence). CDR3 nucleotide sequence: TGCGCCAGCAGTTCCGATACAGGGAGGGTGTTTTTT. The encoded protein is CASSSDTGRVFF.

The chain employs TRBV5-5 and TRBJ1-2, with a tentative D call TRBD1 (5 bases). V lost 4 bases and J lost 4, with 17 bases in between. This CDR3 is built from 15 residues. Germline V gene sequence: CDR1 SGHKS, CDR2 YYEKEE (reference sequence). The CDR3 region has the DNA TGTGCCAGCAGCGGATCAGGGCGGCGATCCTATGGCTACACCTTC. It translates to CASSGSGRRSYGYTF.

The V call is TRBV27, the J call TRBJ2-3; D remains unclear. V was pared by 0 bases and J by 1 base, with 11 bases between. Germline lookup yields CDR1 MNHEY and CDR2 SMNVEV (reference sequence). The CDR3 length is 16 residues. The CDR3 is CASSLSGVRGTDTQYF. The DNA of the CDR3 is TGTGCCAGCAGTTTATCCGGTGTCCGTGGCACAGATACGCAGTATTTT.

This rearrangement joins TRBV18 to TRBJ2-5; maybe TRBD1 (6 bases). CDR3 size: 15 residues. The V gene lost 6 bases and the J gene lost 0 bases, with 14 bases spanning the gap. The germline V gene encodes CDR1 KGHSH and CDR2 LQKENI. This CDR3 is CASSRDMGDQETQYF. DNA of the CDR3: TGTGCCAGCTCCCGGGACATGGGGGACCAAGAGACCCAGTACTTC.

In its sample, this clone was seen many times. This specimen includes other DNA sequences encoding the same CDR3. The V call is TRBV5-1, the J call TRBJ2-1; 14 bases are a match to TRBD2. The CDR3 length is 17 residues. Germline V CDR1 and CDR2: SGHRS, YFSETQ. V shed 3 bases and J 3 bases; nucleotides not matched to a gene: 5. The chain's CDR3 is CASSWAGLAGVYNEQFF. The CDR3 nucleotides are TGCGCCAGCAGCTGGGCGGGACTAGCGGGAGTCTACAATGAGCAGTTCTTC.

The chain couples TRBV15 to TRBJ2-1; 11 bases map to TRBD2. Germline V gives CDR1 LNHNV, CDR2 YYDKDF (reference sequence). With 3 bases clipped from V and 8 bases from J, the junction kept 9 bases outside the gene matches. The CDR3 consists of 16 residues. CDR3 sequence (DNA): TGTGCCACCAGCAGTATGACTAGCGGGATTAGGTATGAGCAGTTCTTC. Protein sequence: CATSSMTSGIRYEQFF.

The chain couples TRBV10-2 to TRBJ1-2; D may be TRBD1 (5 bases). V was shortened by 3 bases and J by 8 bases, with 10 bases between the two germline ends. The V gene's germline CDR1 is WSHSY and CDR2 SAAADI. This CDR3 comprises 12 residues. DNA of the CDR3: TGCGCCAGCAGTGAAAGGGGATGGGGCTACACCTTC. Encoded protein: CASSERGWGYTF.

This clone was seen a handful of times. V usage is TRBV24-1 and J usage is TRBJ1-5; D remains ambiguous. Per the germline V gene, CDR1 is KGHDR and CDR2 is SFDVKD. Trimming cost V 1 base and J 6 bases, with 15 bases left between them. CDR3 length equals 16 residues. CDR3: CATSDFGAAPGQPQHF. DNA of the CDR3: TGTGCCACCAGTGATTTCGGCGCAGCTCCGGGTCAGCCCCAGCATTTT.

This chain uses TRBV9 with TRBJ2-3, with 8 bases matching TRBD2. This CDR3 comprises 19 residues. V trimming: 5 bases; J trimming: 3 bases; junction bases outside the gene matches: 20. Germline V CDR1 and CDR2: SGDLS, YYNGEE. Written as DNA, the CDR3 is TGTGCCAGCAGGCGACGTGCGGGACTAGTTTCCACTAGAACAGATACGCAGTATTTT. Translated: CASRRRAGLVSTRTDTQYF.

A single count supports this clone. The chain is built from TRBV27 and TRBJ1-2, with 7 bases identical to TRBD1. Germline loops: CDR1 MNHEY, CDR2 SMNVEV (reference sequence). Trimming took 6 bases from V and 2 from J; bases not matched to a gene: 9. There are 15 residues in the CDR3. The CDR3: CASSVTGAWNYGYTF. In DNA, the CDR3 is TGTGCCAGCAGCGTAACAGGGGCTTGGAACTATGGCTACACCTTC.

This chain links TRBV10-3 with TRBJ2-2; possibly TRBD1 for D (5 bases). In germline, CDR1 is ENHRY, CDR2 SYGVKD. CDR3 size: 15 residues. The V end lost 2 bases, the J end lost 1 base, and 8 bases lay between the germline ends. DNA for the CDR3: TGTGCCATCAGTGAGAACAGGAGGAACACCGGGGAGCTGTTTTTT. Protein sequence: CAISENRRNTGELFF.

The chain recombines TRBV28 with TRBJ2-3; 13 positions match TRBD2. V gave up 7 bases and J gave up 5 bases; unmatched junction bases: 9. The CDR3 totals 16 residues. The germline CDR1 and CDR2 sequences are MDHEN and SYDVKM. The CDR3 coding sequence is TGTGCCAGCACCACACTAGCGGGGGGGCTCAGAGATACGCAGTATTTT. It translates to CASTTLAGGLRDTQYF.

The sample holds a few counts of this clone. V usage is TRBV28 and J usage is TRBJ1-2, with D possibly being TRBD1 (5 bases). Trimming took 3 bases from V and 9 from J, leaving 11 bases between them. CDR1 is MDHEN and CDR2 is SYDVKM in the germline V gene. There are 12 residues in the CDR3. CDR3 coding DNA: TGTGCCAGCAGTTTTGTAGGGGAAAGCTACACCTTC. As protein: CASSFVGESYTF.

The chain carries TRBV19 and TRBJ2-1; the D gene is possibly TRBD1 (5 bases). Germline V gene data show CDR1 as LNHDA and CDR2 as SQIVND (reference sequence). The V end was cut by 5 bases, the J end by 0 bases, with 14 bases between. CDR3 size: 16 residues. CDR3 coding DNA: TGTGCCAGTAGTCCACCAGGGCGAAGCTCCTACAATGAGCAGTTCTTC. Its protein product is CASSPPGRSSYNEQFF.

The chain recombines TRBV2 with TRBJ1-5; possibly TRBD1 for D (6 bases). Germline V gene sequence: CDR1 SNHLY, CDR2 FYNNEI. V was clipped by 6 bases and J by 1 base, with 13 bases between them. The CDR3 is 15 amino acids. The chain's CDR3 is CASSIGTTSNQPQHF. The CDR3 DNA sequence: TGTGCCAGCAGCATCGGGACAACAAGCAATCAGCCCCAGCATTTT.

This clone was recorded a few times. The rearrangement joins TRBV5-6 to TRBJ1-4; 11 positions match TRBD1. Germline assignment: CDR1 SGHDT and CDR2 YYEEEE. V was pared by 4 bases and J by 9 bases, with 17 bases of the junction left unmatched. This CDR3 spans 18 amino acids. This CDR3 is CASSPPPGQGESGKKLFF. CDR3 nucleotides: TGTGCCAGCAGCCCTCCCCCGGGACAGGGGGAGTCGGGAAAAAAACTGTTTTTT.

The chain employs TRBV13 and TRBJ1-2, with D possibly matching TRBD1 (5 bases). Trimming stripped 0 bases from V and 4 bases from J, with 9 bases between. Germline V gene data show CDR1 as PRHDT and CDR2 as FYEKMQ (reference sequence). The length of the CDR3 is 14 residues. CDR3 residues: CASSLGGRGYGYTF. For the CDR3, the DNA is TGTGCCAGCAGCTTAGGGGGTAGGGGCTATGGCTACACCTTC. The full variable domain, rest sourced from reference TRBV13 and TRBJ1-2, is AAGVIQSPRHLIKEKRETATLKCYPIPRHDTVYWYQQGPGQDPQFLISFYEKMQSDKGSIPDRFSAQQFSDYHSELNMSSLELGDSALYFCASSLGGRGYGYTFGSGTRLTVV.

CDR3 sequence reads: CASSPLGQGGNTEAFF. CDR3 coding DNA: TGTGCCAGCTCACCACTAGGACAGGGAGGGAACACTGAAGCTTTCTTT. V usage is TRBV18 and J usage is TRBJ1-1, with 8 bases fitting TRBD1. Trimming cost V 1 base and J 1 base; bases outside gene matches: 5. CDR3 length: 16 residues. Germline assignment: CDR1 KGHSH and CDR2 LQKENI.

This chain connects TRBV19 to TRBJ1-2; TRBD1 aligns across 7 bases. The CDR3 loop spans 12 amino acids. CDR1 is LNHDA and CDR2 is SQIVND in the germline V gene (reference sequence). V dropped 10 bases and J dropped 4; count of bases not matched to a gene: 6. The CDR3 reads CATEGQTYGYTF. The CDR3 nucleotides are TGTGCCACCGAGGGACAGACCTATGGCTACACCTTC.

The chain uses TRBV11-2 and TRBJ2-3; 9 bases fit TRBD2. CDR3 size: 16 residues. V shed 5 bases and J 0 bases; nucleotides not matched to a gene: 6. Looked up from germline, CDR1 is SGHAT and CDR2 is FQNNGV. As DNA, the CDR3 is TGTGCCAGCAGCCTCGGGACTAGCCGAAGCACAGATACGCAGTATTTT. It specifies CASSLGTSRSTDTQYF.

CDR3 nucleotide sequence: TGTGCCAGCAGCTTAGAGGGAGGGGTGACCCAGTACTTC. It codes for CASSLEGGVTQYF. The V call is TRBV7-3, the J call TRBJ2-5, with 7 nucleotides matching TRBD2. CDR3 length equals 13 residues. Germline V gene lookup returns CDR1 SGHTA and CDR2 FQGTGA. V dropped 2 bases and J dropped 7; count of bases not matched to a gene: 4.